This T cell receptor beta chain was captured in a study of chronic HIV infection and antiretroviral therapy. TCRdb re-called the 5' RACE reads with MiXCR, one entry per CDR3 protein. The data contain just over 30,000 distinct CDR3 sequences, more than 7.5% of them seen just once; the ten biggest clones take up about 2.5%. V shed 0 bases, J shed 0 bases, and the junction held 0 bases outside the gene matches. The CDR3 spans 15 residues. Germline CDR1 and CDR2: ENHRY and SYGVKD. Specimen: peripheral blood. This chain links TRBV10-3 with TRBJ2-3, with 7 bases aligning to TRBD1. The origin of this receptor is an adult who had HIV and had not received antiretroviral therapy, or was an uninfected healthy control (not recorded which). In DNA form, the CDR3 reads TGTGCCATCAGTGAGTCGGACAGGAGCACAGATACGCAGTATTTT. This codes for CAISESDRSTDTQYF.